The 7 T cell receptor beta chains below all came from one sample that was sequenced in a study of technical replicates of blood from a handful of donors. Libraries were prepared by immunoSEQ multiplex PCR; TCRdb keeps only in-frame clonotypes and omits some of them. The sample holds about 75,000 clones; 90% to 95% are singletons and the top ten take under 0.45%. Specimen: T cells isolated from PBMCs. The receptors shown here come from a human donor in good health. Some clones in this sample may be carry-over from other donors' samples.

This clone was seen more than once but under ten times. The V call is TRBV10-3, the J call TRBJ1-5; possible D gene TRBD1, 5 bases. V lost 0 bases, J lost 3 bases, and 12 bases lay in between. The CDR3 is 16 residues long. CDR1 is ENHRY and CDR2 is SYGVKD in the germline V gene. The CDR3 region has the DNA TGTGCCATCAGTGAGTCACAGGCTCCGTTCAATCAGCCCCAGCATTTT. It is translated as CAISESQAPFNQPQHF.

V is TRBV5-1 and J is TRBJ2-1, with D possibly matching TRBD1 (5 bases). The CDR3 extends over 12 amino acids. Germline V lookup: CDR1 SGHRS, CDR2 YFSETQ. With 7 bases removed from V and 5 bases from J, the gap between germline ends came to 10 bases. CDR3 nucleotides: TGCGCCAGCCGACAGCCTAACAATGAGCAGTTCTTC. Translating gives CASRQPNNEQFF.

The chain joins TRBV6-5 to TRBJ2-7; possible D gene TRBD1, 7 bases. The CDR3 runs 14 residues. V shed 9 bases and J shed 3 bases, with 18 bases lying between them. Germline lookup yields CDR1 MNHEY and CDR2 SVGAGI. CDR3 residues: CASSDFRGDYEQYF. In DNA form, the CDR3 reads TGTGCCAGTAGTGACTTCAGGGGGGACTACGAGCAGTACTTC.

The chain has TRBV5-1 and TRBJ2-2; maybe TRBD2 (5 bases). This CDR3 contains 16 residues. CDR1 and CDR2 (germline): SGHRS, YFSETQ. Trimming took off 3 bases at V and 0 bases at J, with 12 bases between the two ends. The CDR3 sequence: CASSSVWETNTGELFF. The CDR3 nucleotides read TGCGCCAGCAGCTCAGTATGGGAGACGAACACCGGGGAGCTGTTTTTT.

This clone came up once. V gene TRBV6-4 combines with J gene TRBJ2-2; D is uncertain. Germline V CDR1 and CDR2: MRHNA, SNTAGT. The CDR3 extends over 13 amino acids. The V end lost 5 bases, the J end lost 1 base, and 5 bases lay between the germline ends. The CDR3 coding sequence is TGTGCCAGCAGTTCCAAGAACACCGGGGAGCTGTTTTTT. It codes for CASSSKNTGELFF.

The chain is built from TRBV25-1 and TRBJ1-4; 8 positions match TRBD1. The CDR3 spans 14 residues. CDR1 is MGHDK, CDR2 SYGVNS, per germline. The trim removed 7 bases at V and 4 bases at J, leaving 5 bases unmatched. The CDR3 nucleotides read TGTGCCAGCACCACGACAGGGGATAATGAAAAACTGTTTTTT. It codes for CASTTTGDNEKLFF.

The genes are TRBV18 and TRBJ2-7; 11 nucleotides align to TRBD1. Germline CDR1 KGHSH, CDR2 LQKENI. V shed 3 bases and J 4 bases; nucleotides not matched to a gene: 5. The CDR3 contains 15 residues. The CDR3 loop reads CASSPSGTGGYEQYF. In nucleotides, the CDR3 is TGTGCCAGCTCACCCTCCGGGACAGGGGGATACGAGCAGTACTTC.